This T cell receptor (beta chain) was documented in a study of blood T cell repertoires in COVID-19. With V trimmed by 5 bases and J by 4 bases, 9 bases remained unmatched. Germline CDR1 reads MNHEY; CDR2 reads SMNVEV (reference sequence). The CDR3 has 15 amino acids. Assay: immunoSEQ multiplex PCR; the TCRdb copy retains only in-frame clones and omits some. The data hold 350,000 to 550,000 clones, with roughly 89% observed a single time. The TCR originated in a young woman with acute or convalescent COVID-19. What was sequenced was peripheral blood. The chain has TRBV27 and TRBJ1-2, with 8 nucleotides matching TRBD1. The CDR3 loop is CASSLTPGTGYGYTF. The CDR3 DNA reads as TGTGCCAGCAGTCTAACCCCCGGGACAGGCTATGGCTACACCTTC.